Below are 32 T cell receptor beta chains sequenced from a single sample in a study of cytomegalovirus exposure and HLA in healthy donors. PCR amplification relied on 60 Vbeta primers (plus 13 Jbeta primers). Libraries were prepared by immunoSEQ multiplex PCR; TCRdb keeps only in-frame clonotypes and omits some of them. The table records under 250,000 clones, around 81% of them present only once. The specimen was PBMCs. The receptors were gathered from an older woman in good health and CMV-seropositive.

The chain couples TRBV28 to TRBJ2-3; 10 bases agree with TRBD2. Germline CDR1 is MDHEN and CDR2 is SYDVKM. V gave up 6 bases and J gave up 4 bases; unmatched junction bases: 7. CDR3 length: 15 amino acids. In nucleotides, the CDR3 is TGTGCCAGCAGGCACGAGCGGGAGGGAGCAGATACGCAGTATTTT. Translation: CASRHEREGADTQYF.

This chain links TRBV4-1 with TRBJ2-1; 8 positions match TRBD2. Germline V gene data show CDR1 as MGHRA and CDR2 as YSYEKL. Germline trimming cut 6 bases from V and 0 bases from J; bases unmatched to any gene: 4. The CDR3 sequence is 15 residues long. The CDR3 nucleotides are TGCGCCAGCAGTCGGCTAGCGGGCTCCTACAATGAGCAGTTCTTC. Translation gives CASSRLAGSYNEQFF.

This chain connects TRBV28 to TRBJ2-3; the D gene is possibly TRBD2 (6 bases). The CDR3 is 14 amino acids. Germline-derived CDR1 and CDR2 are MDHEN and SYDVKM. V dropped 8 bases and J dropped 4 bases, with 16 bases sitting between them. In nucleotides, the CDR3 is TGTGCCAGCCGGGACTTTGGACGGTCAGATACGCAGTATTTT. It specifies CASRDFGRSDTQYF. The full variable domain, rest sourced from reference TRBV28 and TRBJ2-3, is DVKVTQSSRYLVKRTGEKVFLECVQDMDHENMFWYRQDPGLGLRLIYFSYDVKMKEKGDIPEGYSVSREKKERFSLILESASTNQTSMYLCASRDFGRSDTQYFGPGTRLTVL.

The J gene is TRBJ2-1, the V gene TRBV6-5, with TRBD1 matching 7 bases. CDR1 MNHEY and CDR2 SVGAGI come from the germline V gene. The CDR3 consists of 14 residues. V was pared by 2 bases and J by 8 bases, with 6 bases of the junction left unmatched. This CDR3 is CASSYGDRVYEQFF. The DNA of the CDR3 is TGTGCCAGCAGTTACGGAGACAGGGTCTATGAGCAGTTCTTC.

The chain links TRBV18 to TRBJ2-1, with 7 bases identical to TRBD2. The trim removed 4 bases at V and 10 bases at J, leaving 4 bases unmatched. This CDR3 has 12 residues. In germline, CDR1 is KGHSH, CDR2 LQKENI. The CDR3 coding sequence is TGTGCCAGCTCACTAGGACTAGACGAGCAGTTCTTC. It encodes CASSLGLDEQFF.

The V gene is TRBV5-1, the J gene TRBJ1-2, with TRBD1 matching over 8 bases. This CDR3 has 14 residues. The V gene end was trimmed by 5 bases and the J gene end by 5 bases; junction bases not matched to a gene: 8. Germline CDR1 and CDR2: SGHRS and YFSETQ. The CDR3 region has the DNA TGCGCCAGCAGTCAAAATCAGGGGGCTTATGGCTACACCTTC. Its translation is CASSQNQGAYGYTF.

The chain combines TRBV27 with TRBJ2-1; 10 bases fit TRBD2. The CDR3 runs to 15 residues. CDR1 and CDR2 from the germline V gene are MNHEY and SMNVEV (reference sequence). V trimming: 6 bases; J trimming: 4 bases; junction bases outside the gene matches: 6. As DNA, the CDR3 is TGTGCCAGCAGCCTTGTTAGCGGGGGGTACAATGAGCAGTTCTTC. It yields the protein CASSLVSGGYNEQFF.

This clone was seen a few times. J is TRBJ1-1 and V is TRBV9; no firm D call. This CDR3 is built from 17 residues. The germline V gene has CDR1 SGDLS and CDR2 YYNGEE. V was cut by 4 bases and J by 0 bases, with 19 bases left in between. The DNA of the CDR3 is TGTGCCAGCAGCCCCGCCTTGTATGGAGCTTTGAACACTGAAGCTTTCTTT. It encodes CASSPALYGALNTEAFF.

The CDR3 sequence is CASTQSRGRGNEQFF. The CDR3 DNA sequence: TGTGCCAGCACCCAATCGAGGGGGCGAGGCAATGAGCAGTTCTTC. The V gene is TRBV27, the J gene TRBJ2-1, with 7 bases fitting TRBD1. Germline V lookup: CDR1 MNHEY, CDR2 SMNVEV (reference sequence). The CDR3 runs 15 residues. The J segment lost 6 bases and the V segment lost 7 bases, leaving 12 bases of the junction unmatched.

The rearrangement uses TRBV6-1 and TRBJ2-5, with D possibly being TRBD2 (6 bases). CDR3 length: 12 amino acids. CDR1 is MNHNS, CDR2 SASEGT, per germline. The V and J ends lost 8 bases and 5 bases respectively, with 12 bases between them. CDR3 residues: CASGDSPETQYF. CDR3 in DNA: TGTGCCAGCGGGGACTCTCCGGAGACCCAGTACTTC.

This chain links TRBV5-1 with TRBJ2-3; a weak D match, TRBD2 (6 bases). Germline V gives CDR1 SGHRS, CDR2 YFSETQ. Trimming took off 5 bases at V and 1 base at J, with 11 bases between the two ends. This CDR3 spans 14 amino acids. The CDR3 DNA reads TGCGCCAGCAGTTTCGGCGGGGGCACAGATACGCAGTATTTT. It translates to CASSFGGGTDTQYF.

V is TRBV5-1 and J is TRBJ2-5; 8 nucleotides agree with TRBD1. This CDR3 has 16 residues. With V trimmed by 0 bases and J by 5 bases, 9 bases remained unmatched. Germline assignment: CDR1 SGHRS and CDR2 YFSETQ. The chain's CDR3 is CASSLEYGQGWETQYF. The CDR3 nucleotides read TGCGCCAGCAGCTTGGAGTACGGACAGGGTTGGGAGACCCAGTACTTC.

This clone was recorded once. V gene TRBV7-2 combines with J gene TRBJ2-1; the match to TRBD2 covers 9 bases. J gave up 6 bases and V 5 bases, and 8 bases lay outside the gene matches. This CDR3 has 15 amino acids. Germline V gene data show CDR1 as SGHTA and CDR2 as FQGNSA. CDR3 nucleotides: TGTGCCAGCAGCCTTAGCGGGAGATCATTCAATGAGCAGTTCTTC. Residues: CASSLSGRSFNEQFF.

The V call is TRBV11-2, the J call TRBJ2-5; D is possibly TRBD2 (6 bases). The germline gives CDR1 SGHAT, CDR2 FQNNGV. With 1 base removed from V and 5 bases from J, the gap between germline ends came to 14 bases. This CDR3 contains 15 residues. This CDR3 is CASSLAGKGRETQYF. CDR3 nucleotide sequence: TGTGCCAGCAGCTTAGCCGGAAAAGGGAGGGAGACCCAGTACTTC.

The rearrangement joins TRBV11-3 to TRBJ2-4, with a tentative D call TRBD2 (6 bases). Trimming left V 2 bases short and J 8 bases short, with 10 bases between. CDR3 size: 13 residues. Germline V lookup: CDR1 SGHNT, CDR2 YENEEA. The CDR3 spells CASSLRWRDIQYF. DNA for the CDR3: TGTGCCAGCAGCTTAAGGTGGAGGGACATTCAGTACTTC.

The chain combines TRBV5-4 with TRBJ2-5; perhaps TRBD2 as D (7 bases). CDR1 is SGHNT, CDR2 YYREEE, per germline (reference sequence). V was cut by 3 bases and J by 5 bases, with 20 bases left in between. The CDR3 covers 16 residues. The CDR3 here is CASSSGGGRVRETQYF. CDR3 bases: TGTGCCAGCAGCTCGGGGGGCGGGAGAGTCCGTGAGACCCAGTACTTC.

The CDR3 region is CASRTRAGGYTF. The CDR3 coding sequence is TGTGCCAGCAGGACTAGGGCGGGTGGCTACACCTTC. The chain couples TRBV7-2 to TRBJ1-2; D ambiguous. The CDR3 is 12 amino acids. Per the germline V gene, CDR1 is SGHTA and CDR2 is FQGNSA. The V gene lost 6 bases and the J gene lost 7 bases, with 12 bases spanning the gap.

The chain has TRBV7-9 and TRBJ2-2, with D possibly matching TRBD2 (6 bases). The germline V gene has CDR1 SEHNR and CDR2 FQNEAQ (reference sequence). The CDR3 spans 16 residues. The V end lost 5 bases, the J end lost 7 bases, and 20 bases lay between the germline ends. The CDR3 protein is CASSPFPKGRNGELFF. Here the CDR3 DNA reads TGTGCCAGCAGCCCTTTCCCCAAGGGGAGGAACGGGGAGCTGTTTTTT.

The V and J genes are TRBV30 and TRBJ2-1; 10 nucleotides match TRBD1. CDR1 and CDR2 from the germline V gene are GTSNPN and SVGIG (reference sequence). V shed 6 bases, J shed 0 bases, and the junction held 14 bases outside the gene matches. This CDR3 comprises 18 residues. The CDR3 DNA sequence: TGTGCCTGCATCCGGGACAGGGGTCTAAAGAGCTCCTACAATGAGCAGTTCTTC. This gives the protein CACIRDRGLKSSYNEQFF.

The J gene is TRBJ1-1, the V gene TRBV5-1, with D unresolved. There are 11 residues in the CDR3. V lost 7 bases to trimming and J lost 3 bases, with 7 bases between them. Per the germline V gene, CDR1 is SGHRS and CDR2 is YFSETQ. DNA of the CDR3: TGCGCCAGCCGCCTAGACACTGAAGCTTTCTTT. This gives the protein CASRLDTEAFF. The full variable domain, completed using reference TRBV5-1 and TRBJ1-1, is KAGVTQTPRYLIKTRGQQVTLSCSPISGHRSVSWYQQTPGQGLQFLFEYFSETQRNKGNFPGRFSGRQFSNSRSEMNVSTLELGDSALYLCASRLDTEAFFGQGTRLTVV.

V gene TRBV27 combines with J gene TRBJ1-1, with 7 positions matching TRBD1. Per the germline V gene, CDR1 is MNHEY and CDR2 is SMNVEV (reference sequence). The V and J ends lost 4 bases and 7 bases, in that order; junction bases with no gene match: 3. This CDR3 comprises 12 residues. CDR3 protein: CASSYRQGEAFF. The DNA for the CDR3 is TGTGCCAGCAGTTACCGACAGGGTGAAGCTTTCTTT.

CDR3 bases: TGTGCCAGCAGCCCAACGGGACAGCACAATGAGCAGTTCTTC. Encoded protein: CASSPTGQHNEQFF. J is TRBJ2-1 and V is TRBV11-3, with 7 bases fitting TRBD1. Germline CDR1 and CDR2: SGHNT and YENEEA. This CDR3 region has 14 residues. With V trimmed by 5 bases and J by 5 bases, 6 bases remained unmatched.

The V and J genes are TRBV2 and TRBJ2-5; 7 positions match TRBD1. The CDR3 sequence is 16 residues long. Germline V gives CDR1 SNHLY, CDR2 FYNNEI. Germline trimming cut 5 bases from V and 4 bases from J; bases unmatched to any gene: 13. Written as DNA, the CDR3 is TGTGCCAGCAGTCATTACCGGACAGGTGGTGGAGAGACCCAGTACTTC. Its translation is CASSHYRTGGGETQYF.

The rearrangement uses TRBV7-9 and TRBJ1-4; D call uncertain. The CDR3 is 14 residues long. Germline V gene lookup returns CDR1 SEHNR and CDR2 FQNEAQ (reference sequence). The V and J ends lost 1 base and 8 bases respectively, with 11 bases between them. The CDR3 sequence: CASSLDQNGEKLFF. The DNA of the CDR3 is TGTGCCAGCAGCTTAGACCAAAACGGGGAAAAACTGTTTTTT.

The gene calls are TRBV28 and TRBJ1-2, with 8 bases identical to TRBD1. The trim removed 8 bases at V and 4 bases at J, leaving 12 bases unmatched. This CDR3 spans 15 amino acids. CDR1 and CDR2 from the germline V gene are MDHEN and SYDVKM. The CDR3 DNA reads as TGTGCCAGCCTTGAGACAGGGGCGCGGGGCTATGGCTACACCTTC. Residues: CASLETGARGYGYTF.

The CDR3 sequence: CASSADTPLEAFF. DNA of the CDR3: TGTGCCAGCAGCGCAGATACCCCCCTTGAAGCTTTCTTT. This chain connects TRBV9 to TRBJ1-1, with no clear D. Germline CDR1 and CDR2: SGDLS and YYNGEE. The CDR3 is 13 residues long. V was clipped by 3 bases and J by 7 bases, with 13 bases between them.

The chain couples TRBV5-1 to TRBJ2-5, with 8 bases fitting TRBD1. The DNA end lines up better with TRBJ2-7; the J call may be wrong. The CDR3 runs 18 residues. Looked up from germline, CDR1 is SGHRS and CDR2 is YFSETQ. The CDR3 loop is CASSRGYQNRGFPYEQYF. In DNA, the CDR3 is TGCGCCAGCAGTCGAGGGTACCAGAACAGGGGGTTTCCCTACGAGCAGTACTTC.

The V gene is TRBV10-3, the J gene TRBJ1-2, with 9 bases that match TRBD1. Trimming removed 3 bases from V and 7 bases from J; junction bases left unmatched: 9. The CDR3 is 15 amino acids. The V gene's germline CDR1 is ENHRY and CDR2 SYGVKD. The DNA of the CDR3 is TGTGCCATCAGTGAACCGGGGACAGGGCTGTTTGGCTACACCTTC. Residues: CAISEPGTGLFGYTF.

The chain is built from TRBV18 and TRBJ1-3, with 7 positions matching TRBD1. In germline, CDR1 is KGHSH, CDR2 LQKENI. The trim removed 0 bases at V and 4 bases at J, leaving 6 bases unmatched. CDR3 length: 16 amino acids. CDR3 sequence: CASSPPQTGTGNTIYF. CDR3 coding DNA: TGTGCCAGCTCACCACCCCAGACAGGGACCGGAAACACCATATATTTT.

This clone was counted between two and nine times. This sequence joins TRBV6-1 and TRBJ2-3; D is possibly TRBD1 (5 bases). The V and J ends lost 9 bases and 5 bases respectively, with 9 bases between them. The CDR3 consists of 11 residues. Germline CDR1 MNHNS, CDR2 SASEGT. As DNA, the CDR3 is TGTGCCAGTCGCAGGGAAGATACGCAGTATTTT. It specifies CASRREDTQYF.

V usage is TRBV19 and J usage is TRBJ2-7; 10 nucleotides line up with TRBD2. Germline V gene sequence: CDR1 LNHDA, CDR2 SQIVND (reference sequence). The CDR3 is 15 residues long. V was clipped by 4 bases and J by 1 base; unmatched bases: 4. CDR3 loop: CASSSVLAGSYEQYF. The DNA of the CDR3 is TGTGCCAGTAGTAGCGTACTAGCGGGGTCCTACGAGCAGTACTTC. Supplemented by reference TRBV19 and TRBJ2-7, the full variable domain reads DGGITQSPKYLFRKEGQNVTLSCEQNLNHDAMYWYRQDPGQGLRLIYYSQIVNDFQKGDIAEGYSVSREKKESFPLTVTSAQKNPTAFYLCASSSVLAGSYEQYFGPGTRLTVT.

The chain's CDR3 is CASSTKQGEEKLFF. CDR3 sequence (DNA): TGTGCCAGCAGTACAAAACAGGGGGAGGAAAAACTGTTTTTT. The genes are TRBV28 and TRBJ1-4, with 8 bases lining up with TRBD1. CDR1 is MDHEN and CDR2 is SYDVKM in the germline V gene. J gave up 8 bases and V 5 bases, and 7 bases lay outside the gene matches. CDR3 length equals 14 residues. Full variable domain (missing parts from reference TRBV28 and TRBJ1-4): DVKVTQSSRYLVKRTGEKVFLECVQDMDHENMFWYRQDPGLGLRLIYFSYDVKMKEKGDIPEGYSVSREKKERFSLILESASTNQTSMYLCASSTKQGEEKLFFGSGTQLSVL.